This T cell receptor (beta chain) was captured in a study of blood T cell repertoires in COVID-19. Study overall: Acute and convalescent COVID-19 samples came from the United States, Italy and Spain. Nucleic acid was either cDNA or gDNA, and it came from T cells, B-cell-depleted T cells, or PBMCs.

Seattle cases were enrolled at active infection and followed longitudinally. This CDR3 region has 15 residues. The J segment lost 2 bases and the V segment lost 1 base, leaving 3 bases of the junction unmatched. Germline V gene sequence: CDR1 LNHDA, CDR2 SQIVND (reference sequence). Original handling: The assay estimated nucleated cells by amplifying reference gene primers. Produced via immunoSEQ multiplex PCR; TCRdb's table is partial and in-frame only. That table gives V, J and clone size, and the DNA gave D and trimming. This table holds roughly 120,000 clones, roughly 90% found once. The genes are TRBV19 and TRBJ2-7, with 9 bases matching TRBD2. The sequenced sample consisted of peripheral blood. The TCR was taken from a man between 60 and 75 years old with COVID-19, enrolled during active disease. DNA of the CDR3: TGTGCCAGTAGTATAGTTCCTAGCGGGGCCTACGAGCAGTACTTC. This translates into CASSIVPSGAYEQYF.